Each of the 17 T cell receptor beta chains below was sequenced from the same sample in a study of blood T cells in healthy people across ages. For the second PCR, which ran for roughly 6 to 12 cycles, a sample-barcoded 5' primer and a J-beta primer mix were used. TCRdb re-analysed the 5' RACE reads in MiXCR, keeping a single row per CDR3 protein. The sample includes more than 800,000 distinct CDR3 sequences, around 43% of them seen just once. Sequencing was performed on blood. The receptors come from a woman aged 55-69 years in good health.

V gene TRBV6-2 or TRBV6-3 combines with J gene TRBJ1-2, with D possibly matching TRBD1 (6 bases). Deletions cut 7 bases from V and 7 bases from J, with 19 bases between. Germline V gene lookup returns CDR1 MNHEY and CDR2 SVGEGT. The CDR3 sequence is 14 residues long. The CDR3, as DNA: TGTGCCAGCACCATTCCTGGGGGCGTCGGTGGCTACACCTTC. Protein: CASTIPGGVGGYTF.

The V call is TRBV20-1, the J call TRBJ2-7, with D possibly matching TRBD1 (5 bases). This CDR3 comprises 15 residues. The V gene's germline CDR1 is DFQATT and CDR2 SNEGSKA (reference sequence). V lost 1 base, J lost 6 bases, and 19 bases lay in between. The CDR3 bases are TGCAGTGCTAGAGCTAGGGGCGACAGCCGAGGCGAGCAGTACTTC. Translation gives CSARARGDSRGEQYF.

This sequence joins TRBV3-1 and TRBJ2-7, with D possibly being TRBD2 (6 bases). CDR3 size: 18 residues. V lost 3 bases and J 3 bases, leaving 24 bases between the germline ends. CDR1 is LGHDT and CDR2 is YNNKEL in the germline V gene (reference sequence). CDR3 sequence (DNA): TGTGCCAGCAGCCAGCAGTCTAGTCAGGGTATGGGGGGCTACGAGCAGTACTTC. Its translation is CASSQQSSQGMGGYEQYF.

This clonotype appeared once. The CDR3: CASSLIGGQTDTQYF. Written as DNA, the CDR3 is TGTGCCAGCAGCTTAATCGGGGGACAGACAGATACGCAGTATTTT. The chain recombines TRBV11-1 with TRBJ2-3, with D possibly TRBD1 on 7 matching bases. The V gene's germline CDR1 is SGHAT and CDR2 FQDESV (reference sequence). This CDR3 region has 15 residues. V was pared by 2 bases and J by 3 bases, with 12 bases between.

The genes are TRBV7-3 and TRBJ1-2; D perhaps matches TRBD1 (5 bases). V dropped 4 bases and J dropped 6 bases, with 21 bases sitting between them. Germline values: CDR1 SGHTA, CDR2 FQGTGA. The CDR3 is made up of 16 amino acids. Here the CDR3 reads CASSSGTGNRFDGYTF. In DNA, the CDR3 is TGTGCCAGCAGCTCTGGGACCGGCAATCGGTTTGATGGCTACACCTTC.

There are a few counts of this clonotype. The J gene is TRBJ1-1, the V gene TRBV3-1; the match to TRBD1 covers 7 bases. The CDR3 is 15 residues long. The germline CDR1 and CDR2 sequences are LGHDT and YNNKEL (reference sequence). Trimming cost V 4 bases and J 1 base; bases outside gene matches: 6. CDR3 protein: CASSPRTGGNTEAFF. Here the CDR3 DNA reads TGTGCCAGCAGCCCTCGGACAGGAGGGAACACTGAAGCTTTCTTT.

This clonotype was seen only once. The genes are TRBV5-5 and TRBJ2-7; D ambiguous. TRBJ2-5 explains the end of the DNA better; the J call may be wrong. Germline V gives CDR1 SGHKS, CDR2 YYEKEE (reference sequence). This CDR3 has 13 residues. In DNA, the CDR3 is TGTGCCACCGCCGACGGCGGACGGGAGACCCAGTACTTC. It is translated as CATADGGRETQYF.

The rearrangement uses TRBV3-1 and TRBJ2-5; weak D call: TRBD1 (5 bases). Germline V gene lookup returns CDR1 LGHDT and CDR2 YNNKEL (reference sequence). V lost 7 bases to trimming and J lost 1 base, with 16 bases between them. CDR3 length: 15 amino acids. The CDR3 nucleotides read TGTGCCAGCATCCCCCAGGGAACGGCCCAAGAGACCCAGTACTTC. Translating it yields CASIPQGTAQETQYF.

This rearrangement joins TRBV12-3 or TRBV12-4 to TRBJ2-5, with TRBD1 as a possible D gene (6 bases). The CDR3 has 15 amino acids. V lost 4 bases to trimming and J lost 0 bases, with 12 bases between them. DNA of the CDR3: TGTGCCAGCAGTTCCCGCGACAGGTACCAAGAGACCCAGTACTTC. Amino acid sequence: CASSSRDRYQETQYF.

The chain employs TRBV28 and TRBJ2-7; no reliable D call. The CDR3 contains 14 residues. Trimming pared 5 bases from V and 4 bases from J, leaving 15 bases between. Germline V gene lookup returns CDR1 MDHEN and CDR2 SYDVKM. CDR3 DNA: TGTGCCAGCAGTAATAGGAGCTGGCTGTACGAGCAGTACTTC. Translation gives CASSNRSWLYEQYF.

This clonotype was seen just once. The CDR3 coding sequence is TGCAGTGCTAGAGATGAGGTGTATTCACTAGTTACAGATACGCAGTATTTT. Translation gives CSARDEVYSLVTDTQYF. The chain carries TRBV20-1 and TRBJ2-3; possible D gene TRBD2, 5 bases. CDR1 is DFQATT, CDR2 SNEGSKA, per germline (reference sequence). The CDR3 consists of 17 residues. V lost 0 bases and J lost 3, with 19 bases in between.

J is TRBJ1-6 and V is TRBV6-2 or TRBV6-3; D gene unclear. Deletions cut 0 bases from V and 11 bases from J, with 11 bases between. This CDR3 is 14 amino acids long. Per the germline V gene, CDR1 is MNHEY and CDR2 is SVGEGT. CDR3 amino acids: CASSYSGGFTPLHF. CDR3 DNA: TGTGCCAGCAGTTACTCAGGCGGGTTTACACCCCTCCACTTT.

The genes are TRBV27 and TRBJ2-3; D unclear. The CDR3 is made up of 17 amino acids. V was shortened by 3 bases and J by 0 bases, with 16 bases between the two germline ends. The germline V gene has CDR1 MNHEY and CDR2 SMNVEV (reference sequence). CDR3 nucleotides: TGTGCCAGCAGTTTTAAGGCAGGTCCTTCTAGCACAGATACGCAGTATTTT. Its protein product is CASSFKAGPSSTDTQYF.

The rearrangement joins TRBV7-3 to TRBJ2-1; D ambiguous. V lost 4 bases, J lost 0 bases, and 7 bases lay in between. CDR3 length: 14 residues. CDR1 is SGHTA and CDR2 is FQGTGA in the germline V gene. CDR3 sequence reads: CASSSSSSYNEQFF. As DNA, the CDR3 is TGTGCCAGCAGCTCTTCTAGCTCCTACAATGAGCAGTTCTTC.

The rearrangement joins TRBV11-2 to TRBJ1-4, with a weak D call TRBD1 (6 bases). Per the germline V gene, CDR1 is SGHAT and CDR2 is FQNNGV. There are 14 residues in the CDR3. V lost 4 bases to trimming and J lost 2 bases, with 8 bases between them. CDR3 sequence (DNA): TGTGCCAGCAGCTCAGACAGGACTAATGAAAAACTGTTTTTT. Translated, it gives CASSSDRTNEKLFF.

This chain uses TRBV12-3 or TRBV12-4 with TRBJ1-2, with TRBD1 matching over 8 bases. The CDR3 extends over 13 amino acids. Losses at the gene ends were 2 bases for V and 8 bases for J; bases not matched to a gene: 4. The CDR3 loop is CASSLQGARGYTF. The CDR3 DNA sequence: TGTGCCAGCAGTTTACAGGGGGCGCGAGGCTACACCTTC.

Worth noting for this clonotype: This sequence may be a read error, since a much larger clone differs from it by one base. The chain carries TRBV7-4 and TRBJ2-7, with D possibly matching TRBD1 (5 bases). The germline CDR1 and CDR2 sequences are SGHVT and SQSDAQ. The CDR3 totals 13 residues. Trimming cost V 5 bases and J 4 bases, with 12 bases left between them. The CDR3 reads CASSPGWFYEQYF. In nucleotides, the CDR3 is TGTGCCAGCAGCCCAGGGTGGTTTTACGAGCAGTACTTC.